The 28 T cell receptor beta chains reported below all come from one sample, sequenced in a study of shared clonotypes between healthy human individuals. The protocol was immunoSEQ multiplex PCR, while the TCRdb copy is restricted to in-frame clones and leaves out a portion. The table has roughly 2.2 million clones, 85% to 95% seen once. Sample: naive CD4+ T cells from PBMCs. Specified subset: CD45RA+ positively selected. The receptors here all came from a man younger than 35 in good health. Some clones in this sample may be carry-over from other donors' samples.

V gene TRBV7-2 combines with J gene TRBJ2-1; D call uncertain. The germline V gene has CDR1 SGHTA and CDR2 FQGNSA. The CDR3 extends over 12 amino acids. V lost 4 bases, J lost 3 bases, and 4 bases lay in between. The chain's CDR3 is CASSSGYNEQFF. Here the CDR3 DNA reads TGTGCCAGCAGCTCCGGCTACAATGAGCAGTTCTTC.

CDR3 DNA sequence: TGTGCCAGCAGCTTAGGCCCGACTAGATACTACGAGCAGTACTTC. Amino acid sequence: CASSLGPTRYYEQYF. The chain joins TRBV7-2 to TRBJ2-7; D possibly corresponds to TRBD2 (6 bases). Trimming removed 1 base at V and 3 bases at J, with 13 bases between. Germline-derived CDR1 and CDR2 are SGHTA and FQGNSA. This CDR3 region has 15 residues.

The chain carries TRBV6-1 and TRBJ1-4, with D maybe TRBD1 (6 bases). V was clipped by 7 bases and J by 4 bases, with 13 bases between them. From germline, CDR1 is MNHNS and CDR2 SASEGT. The CDR3 covers 14 residues. The CDR3 bases are TGTGCCAGCACCCTGACAGGACGTAATGAAAAACTGTTTTTT. The encoded protein is CASTLTGRNEKLFF.

The chain links TRBV5-1 to TRBJ2-5; TRBD1 agrees at 11 bases. Germline CDR1 and CDR2: SGHRS and YFSETQ. J was trimmed by 5 bases and V by 3 bases; bases with no gene match: 12. CDR3 size: 17 residues. CDR3 protein: CASSSVSGTGGTETQYF. The CDR3 DNA reads as TGCGCCAGCAGCTCGGTCTCCGGGACAGGGGGTACGGAGACCCAGTACTTC.

The J gene is TRBJ2-7, the V gene TRBV4-1; 7 bases are a match to TRBD1. J lost 0 bases, V lost 4 bases, and 6 bases had no gene match. This CDR3 is 15 amino acids long. Germline V gene lookup returns CDR1 MGHRA and CDR2 YSYEKL. In DNA form, the CDR3 reads TGCGCCAGCAGCCCTGAAGGGGGCGTCTCCTACGAGCAGTACTTC. Amino acid sequence: CASSPEGGVSYEQYF.

The V call is TRBV28, the J call TRBJ1-1; no clear D gene. V gave up 1 base and J gave up 1 base, with 10 bases separating them. CDR1 and CDR2 (germline): MDHEN, SYDVKM. This CDR3 is 15 amino acids long. CDR3 bases: TGTGCCAGCAGTTTATTAACCTCAGGGAACACTGAAGCTTTCTTT. Translated: CASSLLTSGNTEAFF. The entire variable domain, with the rest obtained from reference TRBV28 and TRBJ1-1, is as follows: DVKVTQSSRYLVKRTGEKVFLECVQDMDHENMFWYRQDPGLGLRLIYFSYDVKMKEKGDIPEGYSVSREKKERFSLILESASTNQTSMYLCASSLLTSGNTEAFFGQGTRLTVV.

CDR3 sequence: CASSIRAFHNEQFF. The DNA for the CDR3 is TGTGCCAGTAGTATCAGGGCTTTCCACAATGAGCAGTTCTTC. The chain recombines TRBV19 with TRBJ2-1, with a tentative D call TRBD1 (5 bases). Between the trimmed V and J ends, which lost 3 bases and 5 bases, there was a span of 11 bases. Germline lookup yields CDR1 LNHDA and CDR2 SQIVND (reference sequence). This CDR3 contains 14 residues.

This chain connects TRBV6-5 to TRBJ1-6, with 7 positions matching TRBD1. CDR1 is MNHEY, CDR2 SVGAGI, per germline. J was trimmed by 10 bases and V by 6 bases; bases with no gene match: 9. This CDR3 region has 14 residues. CDR3 nucleotides: TGTGCCAGCAGCTACAACAGGGGAGGATCACCCCTCCACTTT. Translated, it gives CASSYNRGGSPLHF.

The chain combines TRBV7-2 with TRBJ2-7; D may be TRBD2 (6 bases). Germline V gene data show CDR1 as SGHTA and CDR2 as FQGNSA. The germline V and J ends were trimmed by 3 bases and 7 bases, with 13 bases remaining between them. The CDR3 loop spans 13 amino acids. CDR3 in amino acids: CASSFGDSREQYF. CDR3 in DNA: TGTGCCAGCAGCTTTGGGGACTCCCGGGAGCAGTACTTC. Combining the CDR3 with reference TRBV7-2 and TRBJ2-7 gives the whole variable domain GAGVSQSPSNKVTEKGKDVELRCDPISGHTALYWYRQSLGQGLEFLIYFQGNSAPDKSGLPSDRFSAERTGGSVSTLTIQRTQQEDSAVYLCASSFGDSREQYFGPGTRLTVT.

This clone was found once. CDR3 bases: TGTGCCAGCAGCCAAGAACCACAGGGGCCAAGGAGCTACACCTTC. Translating gives CASSQEPQGPRSYTF. The V call is TRBV11-2, the J call TRBJ1-2, with 7 bases matching TRBD1. Looked up from germline, CDR1 is SGHAT and CDR2 is FQNNGV. This CDR3 is 15 amino acids long. V shed 5 bases and J 9 bases; nucleotides not matched to a gene: 15.

The chain recombines TRBV4-1 with TRBJ1-2, with 7 bases aligning to TRBD1. Looked up from germline, CDR1 is MGHRA and CDR2 is YSYEKL. The length of the CDR3 is 13 residues. V trimming: 4 bases; J trimming: 8 bases; junction bases outside the gene matches: 7. The CDR3 region is CASSLRGQGGYTF. CDR3 sequence (DNA): TGCGCCAGCAGCCTTAGGGGGCAGGGCGGCTACACCTTC.

This rearrangement joins TRBV27 to TRBJ2-7, with 11 bases aligning to TRBD1. V dropped 4 bases and J dropped 4; count of bases not matched to a gene: 3. The CDR3 extends over 14 amino acids. Germline V gene data show CDR1 as MNHEY and CDR2 as SMNVEV (reference sequence). Written as DNA, the CDR3 is TGTGCCAGCAGTTACGGGACAGGGGGGTACGAGCAGTACTTC. Translated, it gives CASSYGTGGYEQYF.

This chain links TRBV5-1 with TRBJ1-1; 7 nucleotides line up with TRBD1. Germline values: CDR1 SGHRS, CDR2 YFSETQ. The CDR3 contains 17 residues. The J segment lost 5 bases and the V segment lost 0 bases, leaving 13 bases of the junction unmatched. The CDR3 region has the DNA TGCGCCAGCAGCTTGGTCTCGGCAGGGGGGAAAGGAACTGAAGCTTTCTTT. Translated, it gives CASSLVSAGGKGTEAFF.

The V call is TRBV15, the J call TRBJ1-2; D uncertain. The CDR3 sequence is 12 residues long. Germline V gene sequence: CDR1 LNHNV, CDR2 YYDKDF (reference sequence). V gave up 1 base and J gave up 9 bases, with 9 bases separating them. The CDR3 coding sequence is TGTGCCACCAGCAGAGCGGAGAAGAGCTACACCTTC. Amino acid sequence: CATSRAEKSYTF. Full variable domain (missing parts from reference TRBV15 and TRBJ1-2): DAMVIQNPRYQVTQFGKPVTLSCSQTLNHNVMYWYQQKSSQAPKLLFHYYDKDFNNEADTPDNFQSRRPNTSFCFLDIRSPGLGDTAMYLCATSRAEKSYTFGSGTRLTVV.

As regards this clone: The sample carries other DNA sequences with the same CDR3. V and J are TRBV5-1 and TRBJ2-2; 7 nucleotides line up with TRBD2. Trimming removed 0 bases from V and 4 bases from J; junction bases left unmatched: 6. CDR1 SGHRS and CDR2 YFSETQ come from the germline V gene. This CDR3 spans 16 amino acids. The CDR3: CASSLVGGSSTGELFF. CDR3 sequence (DNA): TGCGCCAGCAGCTTGGTCGGGGGGTCAAGCACCGGGGAGCTGTTTTTT. Variable domain in full (rest from reference TRBV5-1 and TRBJ2-2): KAGVTQTPRYLIKTRGQQVTLSCSPISGHRSVSWYQQTPGQGLQFLFEYFSETQRNKGNFPGRFSGRQFSNSRSEMNVSTLELGDSALYLCASSLVGGSSTGELFFGEGSRLTVL.

This clone was counted once. Additional DNA sequences in this sample encode the identical CDR3. The V call is TRBV20-1, the J call TRBJ2-1; no clear D gene. Germline CDR1 DFQATT, CDR2 SNEGSKA (reference sequence). Trimming removed 4 bases from V and 3 bases from J, with 1 base in between. CDR3 size: 10 residues. This chain's CDR3 is CSANYNEQFF. DNA of the CDR3: TGCAGTGCTAACTACAATGAGCAGTTCTTC.

The chain combines TRBV9 with TRBJ2-7, with 10 bases matching TRBD2. The V segment lost 0 bases and the J segment 4 bases; nucleotides outside the gene matches: 10. CDR3 size: 17 residues. CDR1 is SGDLS and CDR2 is YYNGEE in the germline V gene. The CDR3 sequence is CASSVAGPSGSLYEQYF. As DNA, the CDR3 is TGTGCCAGCAGCGTAGCCGGGCCTAGCGGGAGTTTGTACGAGCAGTACTTC. Full variable domain (rest looked up from reference TRBV9 and TRBJ2-7): DSGVTQTPKHLITATGQRVTLRCSPRSGDLSVYWYQQSLDQGLQFLIQYYNGEERAKGNILERFSAQQFPDLHSELNLSSLELGDSALYFCASSVAGPSGSLYEQYFGPGTRLTVT.

The V gene is TRBV18, the J gene TRBJ1-1; tentatively, D is TRBD1 (6 bases). The CDR3 spans 14 residues. Trimming removed 4 bases at V and 1 base at J, with 10 bases between. Looked up from germline, CDR1 is KGHSH and CDR2 is LQKENI. The chain's CDR3 is CASSHTGPNTEAFF. CDR3 nucleotides: TGTGCCAGCTCACACACAGGGCCGAACACTGAAGCTTTCTTT.

V is TRBV7-8 and J is TRBJ1-3; 10 nucleotides align to TRBD1. Losses at the gene ends were 5 bases for V and 2 bases for J; bases not matched to a gene: 12. Germline V gives CDR1 SGHVS, CDR2 FQNEAQ. This CDR3 has 18 amino acids. The CDR3 DNA reads TGTGCCAGCAGCCCACGGACAGGGGGTATTCGGGCTGGAAACACCATATATTTT. The encoded protein is CASSPRTGGIRAGNTIYF.

This sequence joins TRBV5-1 and TRBJ2-1, with D perhaps matching TRBD2 (5 bases). The germline V and J ends were trimmed by 4 bases and 5 bases, with 13 bases remaining between them. Germline V lookup: CDR1 SGHRS, CDR2 YFSETQ. The CDR3 runs to 14 residues. This CDR3 reads CASSPTAGDNEQFF. CDR3 DNA sequence: TGCGCCAGCAGCCCGACTGCCGGGGACAATGAGCAGTTCTTC.

On this clone: The same CDR3 also results from other DNA sequences found in this sample. This rearrangement joins TRBV29-1 to TRBJ2-7, with 10 bases identical to TRBD1. Per germline, CDR1 SQVTM and CDR2 ANQGSEA. V trimming: 3 bases; J trimming: 2 bases; junction bases outside the gene matches: 4. The CDR3 is made up of 14 amino acids. The CDR3: CSVDSGQGTYEQYF. The CDR3 region has the DNA TGCAGCGTTGACTCGGGACAGGGGACCTACGAGCAGTACTTC.

The chain is built from TRBV27 and TRBJ2-5; TRBD1 might be the D (6 bases). This CDR3 has 13 amino acids. Per germline, CDR1 MNHEY and CDR2 SMNVEV (reference sequence). V was cut by 4 bases and J by 7 bases, with 13 bases left in between. The CDR3: CASSSTGGGTQYF. CDR3 nucleotides: TGTGCCAGCAGTTCGACAGGTGGGGGGACCCAGTACTTC.

Notes on this clone: This specimen includes other DNA sequences encoding the same CDR3. The rearrangement links TRBV11-2 to TRBJ1-3; 7 bases fit TRBD1. The V segment lost 3 bases and the J segment 4 bases; nucleotides outside the gene matches: 0. CDR1 is SGHAT, CDR2 FQNNGV, per germline. The CDR3 is 13 amino acids. This CDR3 reads CASSLDRGNTIYF. The CDR3 DNA reads TGTGCCAGCAGCTTGGACAGGGGAAACACCATATATTTT.

The chain combines TRBV29-1 with TRBJ2-7; D is undetermined. The CDR3 length is 13 residues. Germline CDR1 reads SQVTM; CDR2 reads ANQGSEA. The germline V and J ends were trimmed by 7 bases and 0 bases, with 13 bases remaining between them. The CDR3 is CSAALGISYEQYF. DNA for the CDR3: TGCAGCGCGGCTTTGGGAATCTCCTACGAGCAGTACTTC.

V and J are TRBV2 and TRBJ1-2; possibly TRBD1 for D (5 bases). Trimming cost V 7 bases and J 5 bases, with 14 bases left between them. The CDR3 has 13 residues. Looked up from germline, CDR1 is SNHLY and CDR2 is FYNNEI. The CDR3 bases are TGTGCCAGCACCCGAGAAGGGGTTTATGGCTACACCTTC. This translates into CASTREGVYGYTF. Based on the CDR3 plus reference TRBV2 and TRBJ1-2, the full variable domain is EPEVTQTPSHQVTQMGQEVILRCVPISNHLYFYWYRQILGQKVEFLVSFYNNEISEKSEIFDDQFSVERPDGSNFTLKIRSTKLEDSAMYFCASTREGVYGYTFGSGTRLTVV.

The chain carries TRBV28 and TRBJ1-2; no clear D. Deletions cut 10 bases from V and 2 bases from J, with 14 bases between. Per the germline V gene, CDR1 is MDHEN and CDR2 is SYDVKM. The CDR3 length is 13 residues. CDR3 bases: TGTGCCATACATGGACTCCGAAACTATGGCTACACCTTC. The encoded protein is CAIHGLRNYGYTF.

The rearrangement uses TRBV29-1 and TRBJ1-1; D unclear. Trimming removed 2 bases at V and 0 bases at J, with 7 bases between. The CDR3 covers 13 residues. Per germline, CDR1 SQVTM and CDR2 ANQGSEA. The DNA of the CDR3 is TGCAGCGTTGAATGGACTATGAACACTGAAGCTTTCTTT. Its protein is CSVEWTMNTEAFF. The full variable domain, its missing parts supplied by reference TRBV29-1 and TRBJ1-1, is SAVISQKPSRDICQRGTSLTIQCQVDSQVTMMFWYRQQPGQSLTLIATANQGSEATYESGFVIDKFPISRPNLTFSTLTVSNMSPEDSSIYLCSVEWTMNTEAFFGQGTRLTVV.

This sequence joins TRBV5-1 and TRBJ1-4; 7 nucleotides match TRBD1. The CDR3 is made up of 15 amino acids. CDR1 SGHRS and CDR2 YFSETQ come from the germline V gene. Losses at the gene ends were 0 bases for V and 5 bases for J; bases not matched to a gene: 4. CDR3 in amino acids: CASSLGQGFNEKLFF. In DNA, the CDR3 is TGCGCCAGCAGCTTGGGACAGGGATTCAATGAAAAACTGTTTTTT. Full variable domain (rest looked up from reference TRBV5-1 and TRBJ1-4): KAGVTQTPRYLIKTRGQQVTLSCSPISGHRSVSWYQQTPGQGLQFLFEYFSETQRNKGNFPGRFSGRQFSNSRSEMNVSTLELGDSALYLCASSLGQGFNEKLFFGSGTQLSVL.